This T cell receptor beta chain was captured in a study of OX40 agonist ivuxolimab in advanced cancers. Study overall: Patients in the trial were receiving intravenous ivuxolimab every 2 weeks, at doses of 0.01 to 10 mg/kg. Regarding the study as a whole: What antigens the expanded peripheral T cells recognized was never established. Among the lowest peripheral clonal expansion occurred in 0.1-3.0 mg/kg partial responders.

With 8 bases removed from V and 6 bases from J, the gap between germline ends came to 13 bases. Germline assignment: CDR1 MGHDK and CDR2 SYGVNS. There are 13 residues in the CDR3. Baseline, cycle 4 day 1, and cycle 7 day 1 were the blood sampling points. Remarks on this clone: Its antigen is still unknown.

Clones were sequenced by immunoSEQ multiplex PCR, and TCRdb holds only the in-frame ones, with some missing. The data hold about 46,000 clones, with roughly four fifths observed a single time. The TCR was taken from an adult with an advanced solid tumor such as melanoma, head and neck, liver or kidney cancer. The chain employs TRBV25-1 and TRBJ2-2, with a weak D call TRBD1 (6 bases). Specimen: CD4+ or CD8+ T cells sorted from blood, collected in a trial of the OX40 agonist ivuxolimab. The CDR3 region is CASGFKGAGELFF. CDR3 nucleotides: TGTGCCAGCGGGTTTAAGGGGGCCGGGGAGCTGTTTTTT.